This T cell receptor (beta chain) was recorded in a study of T cell responses to AZD1222 COVID-19 vaccine. Trimming at V came to 10 bases and at J to 3 bases, leaving 6 bases not matched to a gene. Germline V gives CDR1 LNHDA, CDR2 SQIVND (reference sequence). This CDR3 has 13 residues. Profiling relied on immunoSEQ multiplex PCR, and the TCRdb table lists in-frame clones only, not all of them. The sample has 100,000 to 150,000 clones, about 89% seen once. This clone was detected once. Its antigen is as yet unknown. Findings and caveats of the study: Females outnumbered males among donors, who were mostly white British; clonal diversity was possibly underestimated. Baseline serology detected seropositivity in only a handful of AZD1222 recipients. Spike-spanning, vaccine-associated CD4 TCRs were dominant at 160-218 and 743-854.

The J gene is TRBJ2-1, the V gene TRBV19, with 7 bases fitting TRBD2. Sample: peripheral blood, taken on day 0 of AZD1222 vaccination. The sequence came from an adult in good health. The CDR3 region has the DNA TGTGCCACCGCGGGAGCGATCTACAATGAGCAGTTCTTC. Translated, it gives CATAGAIYNEQFF.